One sample yielded the 5 T cell receptor beta chains listed below, sequenced in a study of CD8+ T cells in alopecia areata (dated by TCRdb to the late 2010s). The time point label of this sample denotes: baseline before oral tofacitinib. Libraries were made using the immunoSEQ multiplex PCR assay. RNA was extracted from all samples and reverse transcribed into cDNA, which served as template for TCR sequencing. TCRdb holds this immuneACCESS table with in-frame rearrangements only. Some clones are missing; in checked studies, unresolved V genes explain under half, and the rest has no known cause. This sample holds approximately 150,000 clones; 51% were observed only once. Over 0.75% of the sample comes from the top ten. The material sequenced was CD4+ T cells sorted from blood, taken at week 0. These receptors came from a human donor with alopecia areata.

The chain is built from TRBV30 and TRBJ2-7, with a possible D match to TRBD2 (5 bases). This CDR3 is 16 amino acids long. CDR1 is GTSNPN and CDR2 is SVGIG in the germline V gene (reference sequence). V was shortened by 1 base and J by 7 bases, with 23 bases between the two germline ends. The CDR3 loop is CAWSDPTLVGLSEQYF. The CDR3 bases are TGTGCCTGGAGTGACCCCACACTAGTTGGGCTATCGGAGCAGTACTTC.

V and J are TRBV5-1 and TRBJ1-1, with a weak D call TRBD1 (5 bases). This CDR3 region has 14 residues. Germline V gene sequence: CDR1 SGHRS, CDR2 YFSETQ. With 4 bases removed from V and 3 bases from J, the gap between germline ends came to 13 bases. This CDR3 reads CASSLTGLDTEAFF. The CDR3 DNA sequence: TGCGCCAGCAGCCTGACGGGGCTCGACACTGAAGCTTTCTTT.

This chain uses TRBV29-1 with TRBJ2-2; no reliable D call. The germline V gene has CDR1 SQVTM and CDR2 ANQGSEA. This CDR3 is built from 14 residues. The V end lost 3 bases, the J end lost 8 bases, and 16 bases lay between the germline ends. The CDR3 sequence: CSVDSYRGAGELFF. The CDR3 DNA reads TGCAGCGTTGATTCCTACAGAGGTGCTGGGGAGCTGTTTTTT.

V usage is TRBV5-1 and J usage is TRBJ1-5; D gene uncertain. The germline CDR1 and CDR2 sequences are SGHRS and YFSETQ. V lost 0 bases, J lost 4 bases, and 11 bases lay in between. The CDR3 runs to 15 residues. CDR3 nucleotides: TGCGCCAGCAGCTTGGGACCGATCGGGAATCAGCCCCAGCATTTT. Translated, it gives CASSLGPIGNQPQHF.

This sequence joins TRBV29-1 and TRBJ2-1; 8 positions match TRBD1. The CDR3 contains 13 residues. The germline V gene encodes CDR1 SQVTM and CDR2 ANQGSEA. The junction had 5 bases not matched to a gene; V was cut back by 6 bases and J by 4 bases. The CDR3 protein is CSVGQGTYNEQFF. CDR3 DNA: TGCAGCGTCGGACAGGGTACTTACAATGAGCAGTTCTTC.